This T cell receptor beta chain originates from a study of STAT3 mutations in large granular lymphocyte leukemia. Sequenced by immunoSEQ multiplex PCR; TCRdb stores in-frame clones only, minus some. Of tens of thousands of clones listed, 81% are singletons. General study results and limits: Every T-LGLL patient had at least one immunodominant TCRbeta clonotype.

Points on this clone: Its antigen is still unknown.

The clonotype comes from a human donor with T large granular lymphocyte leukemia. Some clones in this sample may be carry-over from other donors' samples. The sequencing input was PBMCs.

The CDR3 region is CASSNRGRGEKLFF. In DNA, the CDR3 is TGTGCCAGCAGCAACAGGGGGCGCGGTGAAAAACTGTTTTTT. The genes are TRBV6-5 and TRBJ1-4; 9 nucleotides align to TRBD1. Germline values: CDR1 MNHEY, CDR2 SVGAGI. Germline trimming cut 6 bases from V and 7 bases from J; bases unmatched to any gene: 6. This CDR3 region has 14 residues.